The 15 T cell receptor beta chains reported below all come from one sample, sequenced in a study of cytomegalovirus exposure and HLA in healthy donors (dated by TCRdb to 2015 to 2018). Library generation was performed with the immunoSEQ multiplex PCR assay. For the multiplex PCR, a mixture combining 60 forward primers for TCR Vbeta segments and 13 reverse primers for TCR Jbeta segments was used. TCRdb re-hosts the immuneACCESS table, in-frame sequences only. Its copies lack some clones; in the studies checked, an unresolved V gene accounts for under half of them, and the cause for the rest is not known. The sample profile shows tens of thousands of clones; around 78% of them were found once. Roughly 0.63% of the sample goes to the ten largest clones. Sequenced: PBMCs. These receptors all come from a man aged 25-45 years in good health and CMV-seronegative.

The chain is built from TRBV9 and TRBJ1-3; D unresolved. Per germline, CDR1 SGDLS and CDR2 YYNGEE. There are 16 residues in the CDR3. Trimming stripped 4 bases from V and 0 bases from J, with 14 bases between. This CDR3 reads CASSPRLESSGNTIYF. DNA of the CDR3: TGTGCCAGCAGCCCTAGACTGGAGAGCTCTGGAAACACCATATATTTT.

The chain is built from TRBV6-5 and TRBJ1-1; tentatively, D is TRBD1 (6 bases). Trimming shortened V by 6 bases and J by 1 base, and 15 bases separated the two germline ends. The CDR3 is 15 residues long. The germline CDR1 and CDR2 sequences are MNHEY and SVGAGI. In nucleotides, the CDR3 is TGTGCCAGCAGGCCCATACAAGGGGGGAACACTGAAGCTTTCTTT. The encoded protein is CASRPIQGGNTEAFF.

This rearrangement joins TRBV7-2 to TRBJ1-5, with TRBD1 identical over 8 bases. The CDR3 is 13 amino acids. The trim removed 2 bases at V and 6 bases at J, leaving 0 bases unmatched. CDR1 SGHTA and CDR2 FQGNSA come from the germline V gene. The CDR3 DNA reads TGTGCCAGCAGCTTACAGGGGGCTCAGCCCCAGCATTTT. This translates into CASSLQGAQPQHF.

The chain employs TRBV27 and TRBJ1-1, with 9 bases that match TRBD1. The junction had 16 bases not matched to a gene; V was cut back by 5 bases and J by 3 bases. Germline lookup yields CDR1 MNHEY and CDR2 SMNVEV (reference sequence). The length of the CDR3 is 18 residues. CDR3 amino acids: CASSLLPHNRGPYTEAFF. CDR3 bases: TGTGCCAGCAGTCTCCTACCCCACAACAGGGGGCCGTACACTGAAGCTTTCTTT.

The rearrangement joins TRBV7-6 to TRBJ1-6, with TRBD1 identical over 10 bases. V was clipped by 2 bases and J by 6 bases; unmatched bases: 13. Per the germline V gene, CDR1 is SGHVS and CDR2 is FNYEAQ. This CDR3 is 19 amino acids long. The chain's CDR3 is CASSLTSPGQGLINSPLHF. CDR3 coding DNA: TGTGCCAGCAGCTTAACGTCCCCGGGACAGGGGTTGATTAATTCACCCCTCCACTTT.

The CDR3 loop reads CASSSRGRNTEAFF. The CDR3 DNA sequence: TGTGCCAGCAGCTCACGGGGTCGGAACACTGAAGCTTTCTTT. The chain carries TRBV11-2 and TRBJ1-1; no reliable D call. CDR3 size: 14 residues. V was shortened by 4 bases and J by 1 base, with 10 bases between the two germline ends. Germline-derived CDR1 and CDR2 are SGHAT and FQNNGV.

V gene TRBV5-8 combines with J gene TRBJ1-2; 9 bases match TRBD1. CDR1 is SGHTS, CDR2 YDEGEE, per germline. This CDR3 region has 14 residues. Trimming removed 4 bases from V and 5 bases from J; junction bases left unmatched: 6. In DNA form, the CDR3 reads TGTGCCAGCAGCGTATCCGGGACAGGGTATGGCTACACCTTC. The encoded protein is CASSVSGTGYGYTF.

The chain carries TRBV7-3 and TRBJ2-1; maybe TRBD1 (5 bases). V shed 3 bases and J shed 0 bases, with 9 bases lying between them. Per germline, CDR1 SGHTA and CDR2 FQGTGA. This CDR3 has 15 amino acids. CDR3 region: CASSFRQGSYNEQFF. CDR3 nucleotides: TGTGCCAGCAGCTTTCGGCAGGGCTCCTACAATGAGCAGTTCTTC.

V is TRBV28 and J is TRBJ2-1; a possible D gene is TRBD2 (6 bases). V shed 8 bases and J shed 2 bases, with 16 bases lying between them. CDR1 MDHEN and CDR2 SYDVKM come from the germline V gene. This CDR3 has 15 residues. The CDR3 loop reads CASRPRGETYNEQFF. CDR3 sequence (DNA): TGTGCCAGCCGTCCTCGCGGGGAAACCTACAATGAGCAGTTCTTC.

The V and J genes are TRBV4-1 and TRBJ2-1; 9 bases are shared with TRBD2. This CDR3 region has 18 residues. V lost 0 bases and J lost 1; bases outside the gene matches: 7. The V gene's germline CDR1 is MGHRA and CDR2 YSYEKL. The CDR3: CASSQDRGRAWSYNEQFF. CDR3 coding DNA: TGCGCCAGCAGCCAAGATCGCGGGAGGGCCTGGTCCTACAATGAGCAGTTCTTC.

The V call is TRBV7-9, the J call TRBJ2-1, with a tentative D call TRBD1 (5 bases). Looked up from germline, CDR1 is SEHNR and CDR2 is FQNEAQ (reference sequence). The CDR3 sequence is 15 residues long. Trimming removed 2 bases from V and 9 bases from J, with 17 bases in between. CDR3 nucleotide sequence: TGTGCCAGCAGCTTAATGCAGGGTTACTTACTTGAGCAGTTCTTC. Translating it yields CASSLMQGYLLEQFF.

The chain has TRBV7-8 and TRBJ2-7, with a possible D match to TRBD1 (5 bases). The CDR3 is 13 amino acids. Germline assignment: CDR1 SGHVS and CDR2 FQNEAQ. V dropped 3 bases and J dropped 6 bases, with 12 bases sitting between them. The CDR3, as DNA: TGTGCCAGCAGCTTCAGGGCCGCACTCGAGCAGTACGTC. This encodes CASSFRAALEQYV.

The chain combines TRBV11-1 with TRBJ2-1, with TRBD2 matching 8 bases. Germline trimming cut 5 bases from V and 1 base from J; bases unmatched to any gene: 10. The germline V gene has CDR1 SGHAT and CDR2 FQDESV (reference sequence). This CDR3 region has 17 residues. CDR3 bases: TGTGCCAGCAGCACAGCGGGGGAGGCGGCATCCTACAATGAGCAGTTCTTC. It translates to CASSTAGEAASYNEQFF.

This rearrangement joins TRBV27 to TRBJ1-2; the D is unclear. The CDR3 spans 15 residues. Trimming took off 3 bases at V and 2 bases at J, with 13 bases between the two ends. Germline CDR1 is MNHEY and CDR2 is SMNVEV (reference sequence). The CDR3 loop is CASSLYPGFNYGYTF. The CDR3 DNA is TGTGCCAGCAGTTTGTATCCGGGATTCAACTATGGCTACACCTTC.

The V gene is TRBV10-3, the J gene TRBJ1-1; TRBD1 agrees at 7 bases. Germline assignment: CDR1 ENHRY and CDR2 SYGVKD. Trimming took 6 bases from V and 1 from J; bases not matched to a gene: 5. The CDR3 is 14 residues long. CDR3 nucleotides: TGTGCCATCAGCGTGGACAGGCAGAACACTGAAGCTTTCTTT. It is translated as CAISVDRQNTEAFF.